Presented here are 2 T cell receptor beta chains from one specimen sequenced in a study of T cells in tuberculosis. The method was immunoSEQ multiplex PCR; TCRdb's version includes in-frame clones alone and lacks a portion of them. The sample consists of some 47,000 clones, more than 90% of them appearing once. Sequencing was performed on PBMCs. The source is a donor aged 10-29 years with latent tuberculosis or without tuberculosis infection.

This clone was picked up a small number of times. The chain links TRBV18 to TRBJ2-7, with 7 bases that match TRBD1. This CDR3 is built from 16 residues. Germline-derived CDR1 and CDR2 are KGHSH and LQKENI. With 5 bases clipped from V and 0 bases from J, the junction kept 10 bases outside the gene matches. CDR3 residues: CASSGLNRDSSYEQYF. The CDR3 nucleotides read TGTGCCAGCTCAGGGTTAAACCGGGACAGCTCCTACGAGCAGTACTTC.

This chain joins TRBV5-4 and TRBJ1-1; TRBD1 aligns across 7 bases. With V trimmed by 4 bases and J by 7 bases, 7 bases remained unmatched. The V gene's germline CDR1 is SGHNT and CDR2 YYREEE (reference sequence). The CDR3 length is 13 residues. The DNA of the CDR3 is TGTGCCAGCAGCCGAGGAGGGGGCAGTGAAGCTTTCTTT. The encoded protein is CASSRGGGSEAFF.